One sample yielded the 30 T cell receptor beta chains listed below, sequenced in a study of identical twins. TCRdb recomputed calls from the 5' RACE reads with MiXCR, one row per CDR3 protein. Among 300,000 or so distinct CDR3 sequences listed, around 9.7% were seen once. The sample was also linked to a second study, of yellow fever vaccine responses in identical twins.

Sequences were obtained from CD8+ T cells sorted from blood. The source is a woman under 30 in good health.

There are many counts of this clonotype. The J gene is TRBJ2-2, the V gene TRBV20-1, with 9 bases that match TRBD1. The V and J ends lost 2 bases and 4 bases, in that order; junction bases with no gene match: 8. This CDR3 spans 16 amino acids. The germline V gene has CDR1 DFQATT and CDR2 SNEGSKA (reference sequence). The CDR3 nucleotides are TGCAGTGCTAGAAAGGAGAGGACAGGGGCCACCGGGGAGCTGTTTTTT. Its translation is CSARKERTGATGELFF.

This chain links TRBV21-1 with TRBJ2-7; the tabulated D call, TRBD1, remains unverified against the DNA. TRBV21-1 is tagged as a pseudogene. The CDR3 contains 16 residues. CDR3 sequence: CASRDVWSRATYEQYF. DNA of the CDR3: TGTGCCAGCAGGGACGTTTGGTCCCGGGCGACCTACGAGCAGTACTTC.

The V and J genes are TRBV18 and TRBJ2-7; perhaps TRBD2 as D (6 bases). Germline V gene data show CDR1 as KGHSH and CDR2 as LQKENI. The CDR3 runs to 14 residues. Between the trimmed V and J ends, which lost 0 bases and 5 bases, there was a span of 11 bases. Here the CDR3 DNA reads TGTGCCAGCTCACCACCGGGGCTAGCGAACGAGCAGTACTTC. Its translation: CASSPPGLANEQYF.

This clonotype was counted many times. The V and J genes are TRBV4-3 and TRBJ2-2; 9 bases are a match to TRBD2. Germline trimming cut 3 bases from V and 0 bases from J; bases unmatched to any gene: 5. The CDR3 is 17 residues long. CDR1 is LGHNA, CDR2 YSLEER, per germline. The CDR3 loop is CASSHSGTSSNTGELFF. The CDR3 region has the DNA TGCGCCAGCAGCCACTCCGGGACTAGCTCGAACACCGGGGAGCTGTTTTTT.

CDR3 DNA sequence: TGTGCCAGCAGTCATCGGGACAGGGTTTACGAGCAGTACTTC. Translating it yields CASSHRDRVYEQYF. This chain links TRBV3-1 with TRBJ2-7, with TRBD1 identical over 9 bases. The CDR3 covers 14 residues. The junction had 7 bases not matched to a gene; V was cut back by 6 bases and J by 4 bases. Germline V lookup: CDR1 LGHDT, CDR2 YNNKEL (reference sequence).

This clonotype appeared a few times. V usage is TRBV9 and J usage is TRBJ2-2; D perhaps matches TRBD1 (8 bases). The CDR3 contains 17 residues. The V gene lost 1 base and the J gene lost 6 bases, with 19 bases spanning the gap. The germline CDR1 and CDR2 sequences are SGDLS and YYNGEE. CDR3 sequence (DNA): TGTGCCAGCAGCGTACTACAGGGGGGGTTTAAGGCCGGGGAGCTGTTTTTT. Translation: CASSVLQGGFKAGELFF.

In its sample, this clonotype was seen a few times. This chain connects TRBV18 to TRBJ2-3; 8 bases line up with TRBD2. The CDR3 consists of 16 residues. The germline gives CDR1 KGHSH, CDR2 LQKENI. V trimming: 2 bases; J trimming: 2 bases; junction bases outside the gene matches: 6. CDR3 protein: CASSPIQRGHTDTQYF. CDR3 coding DNA: TGTGCCAGCTCACCAATCCAGCGGGGGCACACAGATACGCAGTATTTT.

This clonotype was counted only a few times. The V call is TRBV27, the J call TRBJ2-7, with 10 positions matching TRBD1. This CDR3 contains 15 residues. Germline trimming cut 5 bases from V and 3 bases from J; bases unmatched to any gene: 7. The germline gives CDR1 MNHEY, CDR2 SMNVEV (reference sequence). The CDR3 DNA follows: TGTGCCAGCAGTCTTCCCGGGACAGGGGTCTACGAGCAGTACTTC. It is translated as CASSLPGTGVYEQYF.

The chain recombines TRBV7-9 with TRBJ1-2; tentative D call: TRBD1 (5 bases). The CDR3 covers 16 residues. The germline V and J ends were trimmed by 2 bases and 1 base, with 14 bases remaining between them. Germline V gene data show CDR1 as SEHNR and CDR2 as FQNEAQ (reference sequence). CDR3 loop: CASSLIRDILNYGYTF. The CDR3 DNA sequence: TGTGCCAGCAGCTTAATCAGGGATATACTTAACTATGGCTACACCTTC.

The sample holds many counts of this clonotype. The rearrangement links TRBV11-1 to TRBJ1-1; the D is unclear. This CDR3 region has 14 residues. In germline, CDR1 is SGHAT, CDR2 FQDESV (reference sequence). The V end lost 4 bases, the J end lost 0 bases, and 9 bases lay between the germline ends. The chain's CDR3 is CASSSFTVNTEAFF. The CDR3 DNA reads TGTGCCAGCAGCTCCTTTACTGTGAACACTGAAGCTTTCTTT.

This clonotype was picked up many times. The chain links TRBV29-1 to TRBJ1-2; 11 positions agree with TRBD1. J gave up 5 bases and V 5 bases, and 7 bases lay outside the gene matches. Germline values: CDR1 SQVTM, CDR2 ANQGSEA. This CDR3 comprises 14 residues. The DNA of the CDR3 is TGCAGCGTTACAACCGGGACAGGGGGGTATGGCTACACCTTC. It codes for CSVTTGTGGYGYTF.

This clonotype was observed a handful of times. The chain carries TRBV12-3 or TRBV12-4 and TRBJ2-7, with 8 bases identical to TRBD1. Trimming cost V 3 bases and J 4 bases; bases outside gene matches: 11. This CDR3 contains 16 residues. This CDR3 is CASSLAGTGTLYEQYF. The CDR3 DNA reads as TGTGCCAGCAGTTTGGCCGGGACAGGCACTCTATACGAGCAGTACTTC.

This clonotype was seen at least ten times. This chain connects TRBV9 to TRBJ1-1, with D unclear. The germline gives CDR1 SGDLS, CDR2 YYNGEE. The germline V and J ends were trimmed by 3 bases and 0 bases, with 9 bases remaining between them. This CDR3 region has 14 residues. CDR3 nucleotides: TGTGCCAGCAGCGCTAGGTTGGTGAACACTGAAGCTTTCTTT. The encoded protein is CASSARLVNTEAFF.

The J gene is TRBJ1-1, the V gene TRBV29-1; 9 nucleotides align to TRBD1. Germline V gene sequence: CDR1 SQVTM, CDR2 ANQGSEA. V lost 6 bases and J lost 1; bases outside the gene matches: 9. The CDR3 contains 15 residues. CDR3 sequence: CSVTGTGLGNTEAFF. CDR3 DNA: TGCAGCGTGACCGGGACAGGGCTGGGGAACACTGAAGCTTTCTTT.

This clonotype was seen many times. The J gene is TRBJ2-1, the V gene TRBV18, with TRBD1 matching over 8 bases. The germline CDR1 and CDR2 sequences are KGHSH and LQKENI. V trimming: 2 bases; J trimming: 6 bases; junction bases outside the gene matches: 6. The CDR3 consists of 15 residues. CDR3 sequence (DNA): TGTGCCAGCTCACCAGGGGTACAGGGGGGCAATGAGCAGTTCTTC. The encoded protein is CASSPGVQGGNEQFF.

The chain links TRBV2 to TRBJ2-3; tentatively, D is TRBD2 (6 bases). Germline CDR1 SNHLY, CDR2 FYNNEI. This CDR3 has 15 amino acids. V was clipped by 11 bases and J by 0 bases, with 18 bases between them. CDR3 in DNA: TGTGCCCTAGAGGGGCGACGGGGGAGCACAGATACGCAGTATTTT. It is translated as CALEGRRGSTDTQYF.

Only a few counts were recorded for this clonotype. V usage is TRBV9 and J usage is TRBJ2-3, with 13 bases lining up with TRBD2. The CDR3 has 15 amino acids. V shed 5 bases, J shed 5 bases, and the junction held 5 bases outside the gene matches. The V gene's germline CDR1 is SGDLS and CDR2 YYNGEE. CDR3 sequence: CASRGTSGAIDTQYF. For the CDR3, the DNA is TGTGCCAGCAGGGGGACTAGCGGGGCGATAGATACGCAGTATTTT.

The chain employs TRBV29-1 and TRBJ2-7; possibly TRBD2 for D (6 bases). The CDR3 has 14 amino acids. Per the germline V gene, CDR1 is SQVTM and CDR2 is ANQGSEA. V was clipped by 8 bases and J by 7 bases, with 24 bases between them. The CDR3, as DNA: TGCAGCCCACCGCAAAATAGGACTACGGGGGAGCAGTACTTC. Its protein is CSPPQNRTTGEQYF.

This clonotype has a handful of counts. This chain's CDR3 is CASSSWTDEQYF. CDR3 coding DNA: TGTGCCAGCAGCTCGTGGACGGACGAGCAGTACTTC. The chain carries TRBV7-6 and TRBJ2-7; D is undetermined. There are 12 residues in the CDR3. The V and J ends lost 4 bases and 5 bases respectively, with 9 bases between them. The germline V gene encodes CDR1 SGHVS and CDR2 FNYEAQ.

This clonotype was seen ten or more times. The chain combines TRBV6-1 with TRBJ2-7; 9 bases are a match to TRBD2. The CDR3 contains 14 residues. With 7 bases clipped from V and 5 bases from J, the junction kept 9 bases outside the gene matches. The germline V gene encodes CDR1 MNHNS and CDR2 SASEGT. The CDR3 sequence: CASTSGVMLDEQYF. The CDR3 bases are TGTGCCAGCACTAGCGGGGTAATGTTGGACGAGCAGTACTTC.

In this sample, this clonotype turned up many times. The rearrangement joins TRBV6-1 to TRBJ2-7, with 9 positions matching TRBD1. J was trimmed by 7 bases and V by 5 bases; bases with no gene match: 9. The germline CDR1 and CDR2 sequences are MNHNS and SASEGT. This CDR3 contains 14 residues. This chain's CDR3 is CASSPWTGVDEQYF. CDR3 coding DNA: TGTGCCAGCAGTCCCTGGACAGGGGTGGATGAGCAGTACTTC.

This clonotype was seen many times. The chain uses TRBV7-9 and TRBJ2-1, with 7 bases aligning to TRBD1. Per the germline V gene, CDR1 is SEHNR and CDR2 is FQNEAQ (reference sequence). The CDR3 has 15 amino acids. J was trimmed by 1 base and V by 5 bases; bases with no gene match: 5. CDR3 bases: TGTGCCAGCAGCCAGAACAGGGGATCCTACAATGAGCAGTTCTTC. Amino acids: CASSQNRGSYNEQFF.

This clonotype was seen only a few times. The chain carries TRBV7-2 and TRBJ2-3; 12 nucleotides line up with TRBD2. CDR3 length equals 17 residues. The germline CDR1 and CDR2 sequences are SGHTA and FQGNSA. V lost 2 bases to trimming and J lost 4 bases; unmatched junction nucleotides: 7. The CDR3 reads CASSLSLAGGPPDTQYF. The CDR3 bases are TGTGCCAGCAGCTTAAGTCTAGCGGGAGGGCCTCCAGATACGCAGTATTTT.

In this sample, this clonotype turned up many times. The chain is built from TRBV27 and TRBJ2-1; D uncertain. The CDR3 loop spans 13 amino acids. CDR1 MNHEY and CDR2 SMNVEV come from the germline V gene (reference sequence). V lost 5 bases, J lost 0 bases, and 5 bases lay in between. CDR3 coding DNA: TGTGCCAGCAGTACAAGCTCCTACAATGAGCAGTTCTTC. Protein sequence: CASSTSSYNEQFF.

CDR3 in DNA: TGCAGTGCTAGATGGGGGGCCGCCTACGAGCAGTACTTC. It translates to CSARWGAAYEQYF. This chain uses TRBV20-1 with TRBJ2-7; D might be TRBD1 or TRBD2, each matching 6 bases. From germline, CDR1 is DFQATT and CDR2 SNEGSKA (reference sequence). This CDR3 contains 13 residues. With 2 bases removed from V and 2 bases from J, the gap between germline ends came to 10 bases.

This clonotype was detected many times. The chain has TRBV28 and TRBJ1-2; no definite D call. This CDR3 is 15 amino acids long. V was trimmed by 6 bases and J by 6 bases, leaving 20 bases between them. Germline assignment: CDR1 MDHEN and CDR2 SYDVKM. Here the CDR3 reads CASSQKPRGANGYTF. CDR3 bases: TGTGCCAGCAGCCAAAAACCCCGTGGTGCGAATGGCTACACCTTC.

This clonotype was observed a few times. This sequence joins TRBV5-1 and TRBJ2-1; D unresolved. From germline, CDR1 is SGHRS and CDR2 YFSETQ. This CDR3 has 17 residues. The V end was cut by 4 bases, the J end by 0 bases, with 17 bases between. The CDR3 DNA reads TGCGCCAGCAGCCCTGAGCTGGGGTTAGGCTCCTACAATGAGCAGTTCTTC. Protein: CASSPELGLGSYNEQFF.

The table lists this clonotype with a few counts. V and J are TRBV24-1 and TRBJ1-5; D remains unclear. Trimming pared 7 bases from V and 1 base from J, leaving 10 bases between. The CDR3 contains 14 residues. Germline CDR1 and CDR2: KGHDR and SFDVKD. CDR3 in DNA: TGTGCCACCAGCAGAGGAGAGAGCAATCAGCCCCAGCATTTT. It is translated as CATSRGESNQPQHF.

This clonotype came up many times. The J gene is TRBJ2-5, the V gene TRBV20-1; D not certain. The ends were cut back, 6 bases at V and 5 bases at J, with 13 bases in the middle. This CDR3 is built from 12 residues. CDR1 and CDR2 (germline): DFQATT, SNEGSKA (reference sequence). The CDR3 region has the DNA TGCAGTGCCGACCTAGGTACGGAGACCCAGTACTTC. Residues: CSADLGTETQYF.

This clonotype was detected ten times or more. This chain connects TRBV7-2 to TRBJ2-7; 11 nucleotides align to TRBD1. The CDR3 sequence is 15 residues long. Trimming cost V 5 bases and J 1 base; bases outside gene matches: 4. The germline V gene encodes CDR1 SGHTA and CDR2 FQGNSA. For the CDR3, the DNA is TGTGCCAGCAGCCACGGGACAGGGGGGTCCTACGAGCAGTACTTC. It yields the protein CASSHGTGGSYEQYF.